The T cell receptor (beta chain) described here comes from a study of blood T cell repertoires in COVID-19. Profiled with immunoSEQ multiplex PCR; TCRdb holds only in-frame clones, not every one. The sample holds some 370,000 clones, 83% seen once. CDR3 size: 17 residues. CDR1 is SGHAT and CDR2 is FQNNGV in the germline V gene. V shed 5 bases, J shed 1 base, and the junction held 10 bases outside the gene matches. The source of this sequence is a woman between 50 and 59 years old who had recovered from COVID-19. Sequenced sample: PBMCs or T cells enriched from blood (not recorded which). J is TRBJ1-3 and V is TRBV11-2; 8 nucleotides align to TRBD1. The CDR3 is CASSPGNQGASGNTIYF. CDR3 DNA sequence: TGTGCCAGCAGCCCGGGAAACCAGGGGGCGTCTGGAAACACCATATATTTT. The full variable domain, its missing parts supplied by reference TRBV11-2 and TRBJ1-3, is EAGVAQSPRYKIIEKRQSVAFWCNPISGHATLYWYQQILGQGPKLLIQFQNNGVVDDSQLPKDRFSAERLKGVDSTLKIQPAKLEDSAVYLCASSPGNQGASGNTIYFGEGSWLTVV.